What follows are 15 T cell receptor beta chains derived from one specimen sequenced in a study of regulatory dendritic cells for organ transplantation. Their cognate antigens are unknown. The table came from immunoSEQ multiplex PCR; TCRdb's copy has only in-frame clones and leaves some out. The sample comprises approximately 22,000 clones, 65% to 90% of which are singletons, and just over 0.25% rests with the top ten. Sorted subsets were CFSE-labeled and cultured approximately 5 days with allogeneic dendritic cells. Source material: naive CD4+ T cells from blood cultured with dendritic cells. Stated subset: CD45RA+ naive T cells. Source of these receptors: a human donor in good health.

The rearrangement joins TRBV30 to TRBJ1-2, with TRBD1 as a possible D gene (5 bases). CDR1 is GTSNPN, CDR2 SVGIG, per germline (reference sequence). CDR3 length: 15 amino acids. Deletions cut 0 bases from V and 8 bases from J, with 19 bases between. Here the CDR3 DNA reads TGTGCCTGGAGTGTATTAAGGGGACGGGTTATGGGCTACACCTTC. It encodes CAWSVLRGRVMGYTF.

The V gene is TRBV7-2, the J gene TRBJ1-5; 7 nucleotides agree with TRBD1. After removal of 2 bases from V and 3 bases from J, the junction contained 4 bases not matched to a gene. The CDR3 runs to 15 residues. Germline V lookup: CDR1 SGHTA, CDR2 FQGNSA. The CDR3 coding sequence is TGTGCCAGCAGCTTAACGACAGGGCCCAATCAGCCCCAGCATTTT. This gives the protein CASSLTTGPNQPQHF.

This chain joins TRBV30 and TRBJ1-2; the D is unclear. V lost 2 bases and J lost 2, with 12 bases in between. Germline assignment: CDR1 GTSNPN and CDR2 SVGIG (reference sequence). CDR3 length: 14 amino acids. CDR3 coding DNA: TGTGCCTGGAGTTTCCCGACGGCCAACTATGGCTACACCTTC. It encodes CAWSFPTANYGYTF.

The J gene is TRBJ2-7, the V gene TRBV7-3, with D possibly TRBD2 on 6 matching bases. This CDR3 comprises 15 residues. CDR1 is SGHTA, CDR2 FQGTGA, per germline. V lost 5 bases to trimming and J lost 3 bases, with 17 bases between them. This CDR3 is CASSPAGGARYEQYF. The CDR3 region has the DNA TGTGCCAGCAGCCCCGCCGGAGGGGCCCGCTACGAGCAGTACTTC.

This chain uses TRBV4-1 with TRBJ2-1; 9 bases line up with TRBD2. The CDR3 length is 17 residues. Germline CDR1 reads MGHRA; CDR2 reads YSYEKL. Trimming took 0 bases from V and 8 from J; bases not matched to a gene: 11. This chain's CDR3 is CASSQDGSGSPMDEQFF. The CDR3 coding sequence is TGCGCCAGCAGCCAAGATGGTAGCGGGAGCCCTATGGATGAGCAGTTCTTC.

The chain joins TRBV9 to TRBJ2-3; D is possibly TRBD2 (6 bases). Trimming stripped 1 base from V and 1 base from J, with 13 bases between. CDR3 length: 16 residues. Germline assignment: CDR1 SGDLS and CDR2 YYNGEE. The CDR3 DNA reads as TGTGCCAGCAGCGTACGACGGGACTCCCGCACAGATACGCAGTATTTT. Amino acid sequence: CASSVRRDSRTDTQYF.

This chain uses TRBV2 with TRBJ1-4; 7 bases align to TRBD1. Germline loops: CDR1 SNHLY, CDR2 FYNNEI. V was clipped by 6 bases and J by 6 bases; unmatched bases: 7. The CDR3 totals 14 residues. The CDR3 loop is CASRLTGWDEKLFF. The CDR3 DNA is TGTGCCAGCAGGTTGACAGGGTGGGATGAAAAACTGTTTTTT. Using reference TRBV2 and TRBJ1-4 for the parts outside the CDR3, the full variable domain is EPEVTQTPSHQVTQMGQEVILRCVPISNHLYFYWYRQILGQKVEFLVSFYNNEISEKSEIFDDQFSVERPDGSNFTLKIRSTKLEDSAMYFCASRLTGWDEKLFFGSGTQLSVL.

The chain joins TRBV15 to TRBJ1-1; TRBD1 agrees at 10 bases. Germline V CDR1 and CDR2: LNHNV, YYDKDF (reference sequence). The V gene end was trimmed by 1 base and the J gene end by 3 bases; junction bases not matched to a gene: 8. The CDR3 is made up of 17 amino acids. The CDR3 here is CATSRARDRGSDTEAFF. The CDR3 DNA sequence: TGTGCCACCAGCAGAGCCAGGGACAGGGGAAGCGACACTGAAGCTTTCTTT.

This clone has only one observation. CDR3 sequence reads: CASSLVAPGANVLTF. The CDR3 bases are TGTGCCAGCAGCTTGGTAGCGCCTGGGGCCAACGTCCTGACTTTC. The J gene is TRBJ2-6, the V gene TRBV5-4; perhaps TRBD2 as D (5 bases). Germline V lookup: CDR1 SGHNT, CDR2 YYREEE (reference sequence). V was pared by 0 bases and J by 2 bases, with 6 bases between. This CDR3 is 15 amino acids long.

The J gene is TRBJ2-7, the V gene TRBV7-2; D is uncertain. The germline V gene has CDR1 SGHTA and CDR2 FQGNSA. V gave up 6 bases and J gave up 7 bases, with 10 bases separating them. There are 11 residues in the CDR3. The CDR3 loop reads CASSSQTEQYF. CDR3 nucleotide sequence: TGTGCCAGCAGTTCGCAGACGGAGCAGTACTTC.

The chain carries TRBV7-3 and TRBJ2-3; 9 bases map to TRBD2. The CDR3 is 15 residues long. The germline V gene has CDR1 SGHTA and CDR2 FQGTGA. With V trimmed by 5 bases and J by 1 base, 4 bases remained unmatched. The CDR3 coding sequence is TGTGCCAGCAGCCAACGACTAGCGGGCACAGATACGCAGTATTTT. Translating it yields CASSQRLAGTDTQYF.

The chain uses TRBV4-3 and TRBJ2-2, with TRBD1 as a possible D gene (6 bases). The V end lost 6 bases, the J end lost 4 bases, and 18 bases lay between the germline ends. The CDR3 extends over 16 amino acids. Germline V CDR1 and CDR2: LGHNA, YSLEER. CDR3 bases: TGCGCCAGCAGACCGGACAGTCCTACGTTCACCGGGGAGCTGTTTTTT. Protein product: CASRPDSPTFTGELFF.

The chain uses TRBV6-5 and TRBJ1-5; D gene ambiguous. The CDR3 contains 12 residues. V was clipped by 10 bases and J by 2 bases, with 9 bases between them. The V gene's germline CDR1 is MNHEY and CDR2 SVGAGI. The CDR3, as DNA: TGTGCCACGTGGACGGGCAATCAGCCCCAGCATTTT. The encoded protein is CATWTGNQPQHF.

The rearrangement joins TRBV7-3 to TRBJ2-1; possibly TRBD1 or TRBD2 for D (6 bases each). V was shortened by 5 bases and J by 8 bases, with 16 bases between the two germline ends. Germline loops: CDR1 SGHTA, CDR2 FQGTGA. The CDR3 runs to 14 residues. Here the CDR3 reads CASSQVGGLYEQFF. CDR3 sequence (DNA): TGTGCCAGCAGCCAGGTGGGGGGCCTGTATGAGCAGTTCTTC.

The chain employs TRBV5-1 and TRBJ2-2; 10 nucleotides align to TRBD2. V was pared by 1 base and J by 1 base, with 4 bases of the junction left unmatched. The CDR3 has 17 amino acids. Germline assignment: CDR1 SGHRS and CDR2 YFSETQ. CDR3 bases: TGCGCCAGCAGCTTGCCTCGGACTAGCGGGAACACCGGGGAGCTGTTTTTT. This translates into CASSLPRTSGNTGELFF.